Sequencing of this T cell receptor (beta chain) was carried out in a study of blood T cell repertoires in COVID-19. Method: immunoSEQ multiplex PCR; TCRdb's copy keeps in-frame clones and lacks some. Of about 290,000 clones in the sample, roughly nine tenths were seen once. The CDR3 is made up of 15 amino acids. Trimming shortened V by 2 bases and J by 4 bases, and 12 bases separated the two germline ends. The V gene's germline CDR1 is SGHRS and CDR2 YFSETQ. The material sequenced was peripheral blood. The chain employs TRBV5-1 and TRBJ2-2; tentatively, D is TRBD1 (6 bases). This TCR was sampled from a woman aged 25 to 45 with COVID-19, enrolled during active disease. The CDR3 spells CASSLYDRTTGELFF. The CDR3 nucleotides are TGCGCCAGCAGCTTATATGACAGGACCACCGGGGAGCTGTTTTTT.